The entry below gives a single T cell receptor beta chain sequence along with its context. This specimen comes from a study of OX40 agonist ivuxolimab in advanced cancers. Measured with immunoSEQ multiplex PCR; TCRdb has only the in-frame clones, and not every one. The table shows tens of thousands of clones, with around nine tenths occurring only once. The sequence derives from an adult with an advanced solid tumor such as melanoma, head and neck, liver or kidney cancer. The sequencing here drew on CD4+ or CD8+ T cells sorted from blood, taken in a trial of the OX40 agonist ivuxolimab.

DNA of the CDR3: TGTGCCAGTAGTCACGACAGTCGATACTCCTACAATGAGCAGTTCTTC. It yields the protein CASSHDSRYSYNEQFF. This chain connects TRBV19 to TRBJ2-1; a weak D match, TRBD1 (5 bases). Germline V gives CDR1 LNHDA, CDR2 SQIVND (reference sequence). Trimming removed 5 bases from V and 0 bases from J, with 14 bases in between. The CDR3 extends over 16 amino acids.